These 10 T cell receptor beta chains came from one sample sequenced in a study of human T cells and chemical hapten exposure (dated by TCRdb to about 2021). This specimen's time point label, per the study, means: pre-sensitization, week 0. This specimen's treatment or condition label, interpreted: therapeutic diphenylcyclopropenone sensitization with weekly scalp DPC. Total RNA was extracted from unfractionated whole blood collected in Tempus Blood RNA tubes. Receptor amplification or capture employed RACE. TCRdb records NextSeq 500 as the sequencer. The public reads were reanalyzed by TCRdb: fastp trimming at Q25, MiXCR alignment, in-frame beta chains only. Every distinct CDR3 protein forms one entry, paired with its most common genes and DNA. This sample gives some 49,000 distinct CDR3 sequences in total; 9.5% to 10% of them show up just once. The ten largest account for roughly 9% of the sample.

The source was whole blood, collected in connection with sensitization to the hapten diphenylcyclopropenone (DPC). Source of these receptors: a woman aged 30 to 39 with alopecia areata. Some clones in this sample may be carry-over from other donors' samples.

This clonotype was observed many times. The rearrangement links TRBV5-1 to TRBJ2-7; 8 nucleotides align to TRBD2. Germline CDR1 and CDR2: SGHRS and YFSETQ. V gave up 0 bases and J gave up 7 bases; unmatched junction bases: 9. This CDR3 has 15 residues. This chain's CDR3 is CASSLERGPTREQYF. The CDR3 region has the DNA TGCGCCAGCAGCTTGGAGCGGGGGCCAACTCGAGAGCAGTACTTC.

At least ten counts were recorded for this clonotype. The CDR3 is CASSQKAGLTAGELFF. DNA for the CDR3: TGCGCCAGCAGCCAGAAAGCGGGGCTTACTGCCGGGGAGCTGTTTTTT. V is TRBV4-1 and J is TRBJ2-2, with TRBD2 identical over 7 bases. The J segment lost 6 bases and the V segment lost 3 bases, leaving 10 bases of the junction unmatched. This CDR3 region has 16 residues. Germline V gene sequence: CDR1 MGHRA, CDR2 YSYEKL.

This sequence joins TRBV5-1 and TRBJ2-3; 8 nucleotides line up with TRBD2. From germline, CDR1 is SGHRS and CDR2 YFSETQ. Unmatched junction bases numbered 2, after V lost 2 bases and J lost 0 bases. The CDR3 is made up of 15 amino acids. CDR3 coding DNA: TGCGCCAGCAGCTTAGGACTAGCAAGCACAGATACGCAGTATTTT. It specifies CASSLGLASTDTQYF.

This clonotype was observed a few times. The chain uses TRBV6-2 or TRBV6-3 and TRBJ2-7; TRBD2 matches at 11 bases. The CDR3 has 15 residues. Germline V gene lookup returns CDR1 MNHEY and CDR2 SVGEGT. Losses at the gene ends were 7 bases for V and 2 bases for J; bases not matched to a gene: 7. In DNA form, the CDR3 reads TGTGCCAGCACCCAGGGACTAGCGGTTACCTACGAGCAGTACTTC. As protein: CASTQGLAVTYEQYF.

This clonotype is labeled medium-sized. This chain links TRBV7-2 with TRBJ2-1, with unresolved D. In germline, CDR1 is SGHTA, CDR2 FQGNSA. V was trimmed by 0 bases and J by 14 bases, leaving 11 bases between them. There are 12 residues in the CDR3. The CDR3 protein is CASSLAKGEKFF. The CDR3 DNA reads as TGTGCCAGCAGCTTAGCGAAAGGAGAAAAGTTCTTC.

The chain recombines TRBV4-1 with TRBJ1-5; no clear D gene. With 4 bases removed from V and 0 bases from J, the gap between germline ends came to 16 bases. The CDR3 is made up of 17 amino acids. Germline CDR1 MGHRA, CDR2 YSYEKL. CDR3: CASSLTWTGNSNQPQHF. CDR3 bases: TGCGCCAGCAGCCTCACCTGGACGGGAAATAGCAATCAGCCCCAGCATTTT.

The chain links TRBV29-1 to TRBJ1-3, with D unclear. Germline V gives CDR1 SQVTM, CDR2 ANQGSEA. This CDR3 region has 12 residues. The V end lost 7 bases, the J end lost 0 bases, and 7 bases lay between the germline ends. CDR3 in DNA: TGCAGCGGGGCTATCTCTGGAAACACCATATATTTT. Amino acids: CSGAISGNTIYF.

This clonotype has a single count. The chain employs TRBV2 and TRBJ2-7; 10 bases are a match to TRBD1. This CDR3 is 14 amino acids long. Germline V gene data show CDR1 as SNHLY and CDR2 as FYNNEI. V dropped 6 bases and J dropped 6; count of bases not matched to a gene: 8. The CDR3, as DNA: TGTGCCAGCAGGAAGGACAGGGGGGGTCTCGAGCAGTACTTC. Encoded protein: CASRKDRGGLEQYF.

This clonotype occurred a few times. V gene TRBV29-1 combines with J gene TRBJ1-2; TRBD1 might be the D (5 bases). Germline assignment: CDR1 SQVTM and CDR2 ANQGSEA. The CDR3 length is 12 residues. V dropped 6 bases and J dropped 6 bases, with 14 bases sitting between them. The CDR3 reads CSVGERVNGYTF. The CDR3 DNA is TGCAGCGTGGGGGAACGAGTTAATGGCTACACCTTC.

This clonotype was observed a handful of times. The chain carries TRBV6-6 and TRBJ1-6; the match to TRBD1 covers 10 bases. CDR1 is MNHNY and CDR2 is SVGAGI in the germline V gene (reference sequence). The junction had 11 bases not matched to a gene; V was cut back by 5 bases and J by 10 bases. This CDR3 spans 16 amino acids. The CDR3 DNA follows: TGTGCCAGCAGTCGGACAAGGACAGGGGGTGGGTCACCCCTCCACTTT. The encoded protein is CASSRTRTGGGSPLHF.